The rows below give T cell receptor beta chains drawn from one sample of a study of cytomegalovirus exposure and HLA in healthy donors. Using immunoSEQ multiplex PCR, the repertoire was profiled, and TCRdb retains in-frame clones only, with some absent. The ten top clones account for less than 3.5%, within a sample of more than 130,000 clones. Sequenced material: PBMCs. These receptors were obtained from a man aged 35 to 55 in good health and CMV-seronegative. Each CDR3 is given with its conserved first and last residue. A D gene is named only where the DNA matches it firmly.

d_gene,v_gene,j_gene,CDR3nt,CDR3aa
TRBD2,TRBV5-1,TRBJ2-2,TGCGCCAGCAGCTTGAGGAGCGGGGGGAACACCGGGGAGCTGTTTTTT,CASSLRSGGNTGELFF
TRBD1,TRBV6-5,TRBJ2-1,TGTGCCAGCAGCTGGGACAGGGTTTTTAATGAGCAGTTCTTC,CASSWDRVFNEQFF
.,TRBV27,TRBJ1-1,TGTGCCAGCAGTTTATCCGGGACAACTACCCTCAACACTGAAGCTTTCTTT,CASSLSGTTTLNTEAFF
.,TRBV6-1,TRBJ1-2,TGTGCCAGCAACAGGGTCACAGGGATCTATGGCTACACCTTC,CASNRVTGIYGYTF
TRBD1,TRBV7-9,TRBJ2-7,TGTGCCAGCAGCCCTCGGACAGGGAAAGGGTACGAGCAGTACTTC,CASSPRTGKGYEQYF
.,TRBV6-5,TRBJ1-6,TGTGCCAGCAGTTACGTCGGGCAGGAGGGGAATTCACCCCTCCACTTT,CASSYVGQEGNSPLHF
.,TRBV15,TRBJ1-3,TGTGCCACCAGCAGAGAGCGGGACGTCTCTGGAAACACCATATATTTT,CATSRERDVSGNTIYF
TRBD2,TRBV7-2,TRBJ2-7,TGTGCCAGCAGCTTATGGGCTAGCGGGGATTACGAGCAGTACTTC,CASSLWASGDYEQYF
TRBD1,TRBV6-1,TRBJ1-1,TGTGCCGCCCGACAGGGGGCGCAGAACACTGAAGCTTTCTTT,CAARQGAQNTEAFF
TRBD2,TRBV9,TRBJ2-5,TGTGCCAGCAGCGGCCGACTAGCGGGGGGGCCCGAGACCCAGTACTTC,CASSGRLAGGPETQYF
.,TRBV5-1,TRBJ2-2,TGCGCCAGCAGCTCGGGGGTCGGGGAGCTGTTTTTT,CASSSGVGELFF
.,TRBV27,TRBJ1-6,TGTGCCAGCAGTTTACGGTCGGTCGGGGTAAATTCACCCCTCCACTTT,CASSLRSVGVNSPLHF
.,TRBV6-4,TRBJ1-4,TGTGCCACCAGACCGACAGCAACTAATGAAAAACTGTTTTTT,CATRPTATNEKLFF